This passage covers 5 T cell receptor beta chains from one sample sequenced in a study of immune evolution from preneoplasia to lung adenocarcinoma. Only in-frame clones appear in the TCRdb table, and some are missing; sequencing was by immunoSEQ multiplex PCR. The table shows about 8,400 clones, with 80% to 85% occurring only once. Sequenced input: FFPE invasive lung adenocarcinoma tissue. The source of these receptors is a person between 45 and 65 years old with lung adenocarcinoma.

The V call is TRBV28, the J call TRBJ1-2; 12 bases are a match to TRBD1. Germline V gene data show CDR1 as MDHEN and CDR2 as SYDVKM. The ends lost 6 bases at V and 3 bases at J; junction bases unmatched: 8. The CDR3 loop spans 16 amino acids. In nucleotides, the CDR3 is TGTGCCAGCAGCGAACCGGGACAGGGGGCGGACTATGGCTACACCTTC. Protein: CASSEPGQGADYGYTF.

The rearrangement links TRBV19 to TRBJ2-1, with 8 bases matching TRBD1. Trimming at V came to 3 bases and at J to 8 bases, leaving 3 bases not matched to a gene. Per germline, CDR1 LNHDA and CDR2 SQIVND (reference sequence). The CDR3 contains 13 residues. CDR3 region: CASSIQGAHEQFF. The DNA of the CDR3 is TGTGCCAGTAGTATTCAGGGGGCACATGAGCAGTTCTTC.

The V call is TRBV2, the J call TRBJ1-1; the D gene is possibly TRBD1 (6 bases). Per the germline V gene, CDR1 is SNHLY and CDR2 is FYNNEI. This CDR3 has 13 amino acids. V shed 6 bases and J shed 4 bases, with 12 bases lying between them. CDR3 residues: CASRTEGGTEAFF. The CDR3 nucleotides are TGTGCCAGCAGGACTGAAGGGGGCACTGAAGCTTTCTTT.

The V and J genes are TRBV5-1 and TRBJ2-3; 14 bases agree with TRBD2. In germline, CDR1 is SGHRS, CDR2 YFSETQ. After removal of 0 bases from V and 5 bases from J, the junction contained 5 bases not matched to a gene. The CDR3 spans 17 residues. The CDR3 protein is CASSLGGLAGGGDTQYF. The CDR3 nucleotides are TGCGCCAGCAGCTTGGGCGGACTAGCGGGGGGCGGAGATACGCAGTATTTT.

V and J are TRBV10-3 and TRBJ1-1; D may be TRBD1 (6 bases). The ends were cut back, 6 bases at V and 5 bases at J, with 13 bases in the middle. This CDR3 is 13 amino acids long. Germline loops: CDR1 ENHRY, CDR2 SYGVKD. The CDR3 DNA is TGTGCCATCAGCCTAAGACAGGAGACTGAAGCTTTCTTT. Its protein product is CAISLRQETEAFF.